The 23 T cell receptor beta chains given below trace back to one sample, sequenced in a study of blood T cell repertoires in COVID-19 (dated by TCRdb to the early 2020s). Library construction relied on the immunoSEQ multiplex PCR assay. What TCRdb holds here is the immuneACCESS table cut down to in-frame rearrangements. Part of the clones is not present; checked against another copy, under half of the missing clones reflect an unresolved V gene, and the others are unexplained. The sample records approximately 260,000 clones, approximately 86% of which are singletons. Clones ranked in the top ten supply roughly 4.6% of the sample. The sample consisted of peripheral blood. Receptors were obtained from a woman of 80 years or more with active or convalescent COVID-19.

The chain has TRBV28 and TRBJ2-7, with a weak D call TRBD1 (6 bases). There are 16 residues in the CDR3. V lost 2 bases and J lost 5, with 19 bases in between. Looked up from germline, CDR1 is MDHEN and CDR2 is SYDVKM. The CDR3 DNA reads as TGTGCCAGCAGTTTAGCGCTTCCAGGGGAAGTCCACGAGCAGTACTTC. This codes for CASSLALPGEVHEQYF.

There are a few counts of this clone. This chain links TRBV19 with TRBJ2-3; D not certain. The length of the CDR3 is 15 residues. The V end was cut by 2 bases, the J end by 2 bases, with 11 bases between. Germline loops: CDR1 LNHDA, CDR2 SQIVND (reference sequence). CDR3 in DNA: TGTGCCAGTAGTATAAACGGGTTTTCCACAGATACGCAGTATTTT. Translated: CASSINGFSTDTQYF. Full variable domain (missing parts from reference TRBV19 and TRBJ2-3): DGGITQSPKYLFRKEGQNVTLSCEQNLNHDAMYWYRQDPGQGLRLIYYSQIVNDFQKGDIAEGYSVSREKKESFPLTVTSAQKNPTAFYLCASSINGFSTDTQYFGPGTRLTVL.

The rearrangement uses TRBV4-1 and TRBJ2-1; tentative D call: TRBD2 (6 bases). This CDR3 contains 14 residues. The V end lost 4 bases, the J end lost 2 bases, and 9 bases lay between the germline ends. Germline values: CDR1 MGHRA, CDR2 YSYEKL. Written as DNA, the CDR3 is TGCGCCAGCAGCCGTCGGGAGCCCTACAATGAGCAGTTCTTC. Its protein is CASSRREPYNEQFF.

V and J are TRBV25-1 and TRBJ2-7; weak D call: TRBD1 (5 bases). Trimming cost V 4 bases and J 3 bases, with 13 bases left between them. This CDR3 has 14 residues. Germline assignment: CDR1 MGHDK and CDR2 SYGVNS. CDR3 bases: TGTGCCAGCAGTGCCGAGGACGGACACTACGAGCAGTACTTC. This encodes CASSAEDGHYEQYF.

This chain joins TRBV28 and TRBJ1-5; D not resolved. This CDR3 is built from 15 residues. Per germline, CDR1 MDHEN and CDR2 SYDVKM. V was shortened by 5 bases and J by 6 bases, with 17 bases between the two germline ends. CDR3 sequence reads: CASSTDTRRSQPQHF. CDR3 DNA: TGTGCCAGCAGTACAGACACCCGAAGGTCTCAGCCCCAGCATTTT.

The chain recombines TRBV5-6 with TRBJ1-2; D is unclear. Trimming shortened V by 3 bases and J by 12 bases, and 12 bases separated the two germline ends. The CDR3 loop spans 11 amino acids. From germline, CDR1 is SGHDT and CDR2 YYEEEE. Here the CDR3 DNA reads TGTGCCAGCAGCTCGTGGGCCGTTCACACCTTC. Translating gives CASSSWAVHTF.

The chain uses TRBV28 and TRBJ2-7; no definite D call. Trimming pared 1 base from V and 4 bases from J, leaving 5 bases between. CDR3 length equals 12 residues. CDR1 and CDR2 from the germline V gene are MDHEN and SYDVKM. CDR3 bases: TGTGCCAGCAGTTTATTCGCGTACGAGCAGTACTTC. Its translation is CASSLFAYEQYF.

This chain connects TRBV28 to TRBJ1-4; tentatively, D is TRBD1 (5 bases). CDR3 length equals 15 residues. Germline V gives CDR1 MDHEN, CDR2 SYDVKM. V was shortened by 1 base and J by 11 bases, with 17 bases between the two germline ends. The CDR3 sequence is CASSLLFQGYGKLFF. In DNA, the CDR3 is TGTGCCAGCAGTTTATTATTCCAGGGATACGGGAAACTGTTTTTT.

The chain employs TRBV30 and TRBJ1-1; possibly TRBD1 for D (6 bases). Per the germline V gene, CDR1 is GTSNPN and CDR2 is SVGIG (reference sequence). V was pared by 0 bases and J by 5 bases, with 10 bases between. CDR3 length equals 13 residues. CDR3 loop: CAWSVRQGTEAFF. The DNA for the CDR3 is TGTGCCTGGAGTGTGAGGCAGGGGACTGAAGCTTTCTTT. The full variable domain, its missing parts supplied by reference TRBV30 and TRBJ1-1, is SQTIHQWPATLVQPVGSPLSLECTVEGTSNPNLYWYRQAAGRGLQLLFYSVGIGQISSEVPQNLSASRPQDRQFILSSKKLLLSDSGFYLCAWSVRQGTEAFFGQGTRLTVV.

The chain joins TRBV7-2 to TRBJ2-4, with TRBD1 as a possible D gene (5 bases). Trimming took 5 bases from V and 7 from J, leaving 15 bases between them. This CDR3 spans 14 amino acids. Germline V gene lookup returns CDR1 SGHTA and CDR2 FQGNSA. DNA of the CDR3: TGTGCCAGCAGCATTGGACACCAAGGGAACATTCAGTACTTC. Amino acids: CASSIGHQGNIQYF. Using reference TRBV7-2 and TRBJ2-4 for the parts outside the CDR3, the full variable domain is GAGVSQSPSNKVTEKGKDVELRCDPISGHTALYWYRQSLGQGLEFLIYFQGNSAPDKSGLPSDRFSAERTGGSVSTLTIQRTQQEDSAVYLCASSIGHQGNIQYFGAGTRLSVL.

The chain uses TRBV2 and TRBJ2-7; a possible D gene is TRBD1 (6 bases). V shed 9 bases and J shed 2 bases, with 11 bases lying between them. The CDR3 length is 12 residues. The germline V gene has CDR1 SNHLY and CDR2 FYNNEI. The CDR3 nucleotides are TGTGCCAGTAAGGGGGAAACCTACGAGCAGTACTTC. As protein: CASKGETYEQYF.

The V gene is TRBV11-2, the J gene TRBJ2-1; possible D gene TRBD1, 5 bases. Deletions cut 3 bases from V and 0 bases from J, with 9 bases between. Germline V gives CDR1 SGHAT, CDR2 FQNNGV. The CDR3 loop spans 15 amino acids. The CDR3 sequence: CASSFITGSYNEQFF. DNA for the CDR3: TGTGCCAGCAGCTTCATTACAGGCTCCTACAATGAGCAGTTCTTC.

The CDR3 sequence: CASSLDRGQNGYTF. The CDR3 nucleotides read TGCGCCAGCAGCTTGGACAGGGGGCAGAATGGCTACACCTTC. The V and J genes are TRBV5-1 and TRBJ1-2; the match to TRBD1 covers 9 bases. CDR3 size: 14 residues. V shed 0 bases, J shed 6 bases, and the junction held 3 bases outside the gene matches. Per germline, CDR1 SGHRS and CDR2 YFSETQ. Looking up the rest from reference TRBV5-1 and TRBJ1-2 gives the full variable domain: KAGVTQTPRYLIKTRGQQVTLSCSPISGHRSVSWYQQTPGQGLQFLFEYFSETQRNKGNFPGRFSGRQFSNSRSEMNVSTLELGDSALYLCASSLDRGQNGYTFGSGTRLTVV.

The V call is TRBV28, the J call TRBJ1-2; D remains unclear. Germline V gives CDR1 MDHEN, CDR2 SYDVKM. The CDR3 is 13 residues long. The V end lost 1 base, the J end lost 8 bases, and 11 bases lay between the germline ends. This CDR3 is CASSLFQSGGYTF. The CDR3, as DNA: TGTGCCAGCAGTTTATTTCAGTCTGGCGGCTACACCTTC.

J is TRBJ1-4 and V is TRBV3-1 (or the pseudogene TRBV3-2); D is possibly TRBD1 (5 bases). The CDR3 totals 15 residues. The ends were cut back, 4 bases at V and 4 bases at J, with 13 bases in the middle. CDR1 LGHDT and CDR2 YNNKEL come from the germline V gene (reference sequence). CDR3 sequence (DNA): TGTGCCAGCAGCCTAGGTTGGGGGGGTAATGAAAAACTGTTTTTT. Protein sequence: CASSLGWGGNEKLFF.

This clone was counted a single time. The rearrangement uses TRBV28 and TRBJ1-5; TRBD1 agrees at 10 bases. V shed 6 bases, J shed 5 bases, and the junction held 7 bases outside the gene matches. Germline V CDR1 and CDR2: MDHEN, SYDVKM. CDR3 size: 15 residues. CDR3 loop: CASSAPGQGYQPQHF. The CDR3 coding sequence is TGTGCCAGCAGCGCTCCGGGACAGGGGTATCAGCCCCAGCATTTT.

This sequence joins TRBV6-5 and TRBJ1-3; possible D gene TRBD1, 5 bases. This CDR3 has 13 amino acids. Trimming shortened V by 10 bases and J by 2 bases, and 12 bases separated the two germline ends. Germline-derived CDR1 and CDR2 are MNHEY and SVGAGI. CDR3 region: CATAQAAGNTIYF. The CDR3 DNA follows: TGTGCCACCGCACAGGCAGCTGGAAACACCATATATTTT.

The chain carries TRBV28 and TRBJ2-7; 8 nucleotides line up with TRBD1. V gave up 3 bases and J gave up 3 bases; unmatched junction bases: 4. Germline CDR1 MDHEN, CDR2 SYDVKM. This CDR3 is built from 14 residues. DNA for the CDR3: TGTGCCAGCAGTTTCTTACAGGGGGGCTACGAGCAGTACTTC. Encoded protein: CASSFLQGGYEQYF.

This clone rates as medium-sized. The DNA of the CDR3 is TGTGCCAGCAGCCGTACAGGGGTAGACTACGAGCAGTACTTC. Translating it yields CASSRTGVDYEQYF. This chain joins TRBV7-9 and TRBJ2-7; 7 bases are a match to TRBD1. The germline gives CDR1 SEHNR, CDR2 FQNEAQ (reference sequence). This CDR3 region has 14 residues. The V gene end was trimmed by 5 bases and the J gene end by 3 bases; junction bases not matched to a gene: 7.

The chain employs TRBV2 and TRBJ1-2; possible D gene TRBD1, 6 bases. Looked up from germline, CDR1 is SNHLY and CDR2 is FYNNEI. The CDR3 sequence is 16 residues long. Trimming took off 6 bases at V and 6 bases at J, with 23 bases between the two ends. The DNA for the CDR3 is TGTGCCAGCAGCGAAACTTTACAGGGAGTAGGCCATGGCTACACCTTC. This gives the protein CASSETLQGVGHGYTF.

The chain joins TRBV19 to TRBJ1-2; 12 nucleotides line up with TRBD1. Germline loops: CDR1 LNHDA, CDR2 SQIVND (reference sequence). V gave up 6 bases and J gave up 4 bases; unmatched junction bases: 9. CDR3 size: 16 residues. The CDR3 sequence: CASSRDRGPGGYGYTF. CDR3 coding DNA: TGTGCCAGTAGCCGGGACAGGGGGCCCGGCGGCTATGGCTACACCTTC.

This sequence joins TRBV2 and TRBJ1-1, with 7 bases fitting TRBD1. This CDR3 is 15 amino acids long. CDR1 is SNHLY, CDR2 FYNNEI, per germline. V shed 9 bases and J 6 bases; nucleotides not matched to a gene: 16. This CDR3 is CASRVAQGYPPEAFF. CDR3 in DNA: TGTGCCAGTCGGGTCGCACAGGGGTACCCCCCTGAAGCTTTCTTT.

The chain employs TRBV5-1 and TRBJ2-3; D gene uncertain. The germline V gene has CDR1 SGHRS and CDR2 YFSETQ. V lost 1 base to trimming and J lost 3 bases, with 9 bases between them. This CDR3 region has 14 residues. The CDR3 loop is CASSLPQTTDTQYF. As DNA, the CDR3 is TGCGCCAGCAGCTTGCCCCAGACTACAGATACGCAGTATTTT.